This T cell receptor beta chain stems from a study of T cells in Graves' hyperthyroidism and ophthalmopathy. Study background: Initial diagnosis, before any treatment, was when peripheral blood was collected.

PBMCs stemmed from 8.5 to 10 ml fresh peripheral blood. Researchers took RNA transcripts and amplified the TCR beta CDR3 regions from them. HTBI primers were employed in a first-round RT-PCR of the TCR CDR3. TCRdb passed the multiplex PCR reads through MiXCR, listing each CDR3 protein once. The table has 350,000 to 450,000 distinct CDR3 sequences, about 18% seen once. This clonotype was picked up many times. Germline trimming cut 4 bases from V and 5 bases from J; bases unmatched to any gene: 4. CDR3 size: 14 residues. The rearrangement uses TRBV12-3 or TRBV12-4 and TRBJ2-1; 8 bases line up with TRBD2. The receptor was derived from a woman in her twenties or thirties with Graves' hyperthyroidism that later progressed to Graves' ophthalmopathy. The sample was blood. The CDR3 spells CASSYSGGNNEQFF. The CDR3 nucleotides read TGTGCCAGCAGTTACAGCGGGGGCAACAATGAGCAGTTCTTC.